The entry below describes one T cell receptor (beta chain). What this receptor recognizes is not known. Qualities for individual bases were not recorded, and no much larger clone is one base off. Collaborating institutions collected whole blood in K2EDTA tubes following their own protocols. For TCRbeta analysis, collaborators shipped samples in one of three forms: frozen whole blood, isolated PBMCs, or DNA extracted from either of those sample types. The immunoSEQ Assay, a bias-controlled multiplex PCR, was used to amplify TCRbeta CDR3 regions from genomic DNA. On the authors' methods: The number of nucleated cells in each sample was estimated by amplification of reference gene primers within the assay. To quantify the absolute abundance of each unique TCRbeta CDR3 rearrangement, sequence reads were collapsed and filtered. For each sample, productive Simpson clonality was calculated by taking the square root of Simpson's diversity index across productive rearrangements. What TCRdb holds here is the immuneACCESS table cut down to in-frame rearrangements. Part of the clones is not present; checked against another copy, under half of the missing clones reflect an unresolved V gene, and the others are unexplained. D and trimming were read from the DNA, whereas the V and J calls and clone size are those reported in that table. This sample has about 170,000 clones in its table, and 75% to 90% of those were observed once. In total, the top ten clones hold 3% to 3.5% of the sample.

This sample stems from a study of blood T cell repertoires in COVID-19 (dated by TCRdb to the early 2020s). Concerning the study at large: The collaborator samples originated in the United States, Italy and Spain and spanned the acute and convalescent phases of COVID-19. The material from the prospective study consisted of cDNA or gDNA derived from T cells, B-cell-depleted T cells, or PBMCs. Subjects who had been exposed to COVID-19, were actively infected with it, or had recovered from it provided the deeply sampled blood TCRbeta repertoires that made up the dataset. The repertoires were released in a freely available public database meant as a resource for research on the immune response to SARS-CoV-2. Samples came from the ongoing ImmuneRACE study (first 160 participants) plus 1,254 subjects from 6 global collaborators. The sample metadata nearly always contained a de-identified subject ID, COVID-19 status, age in years and sex. HLA class I and class II types, where available, came from metadata supplied by the sample provider rather than from assay-based typing. What the study reported, not specific to this receptor: How much clinical and demographic metadata was included differed by source and by participant, and the metadata was provided uncurated.

From the germline V gene, CDR1 is MGHDK and CDR2 is SYGVNS. V drops 3 bases and J drops 7 bases, leaving 10 bases in between. From its cysteine to its phenylalanine, the CDR3 spans 14 amino acids. Of all the DNA, just the CDR3 is kept, 42 bases in frame from base 1. The sequencing sample was made of peripheral blood. The TCR comes from a human donor with acute or convalescent COVID-19. The donor label of this sample is uncertain. This sequence uses TRBV25-1 and TRBJ1-6, and the D gene may be TRBD1, 5 bases matching. The CDR3 is CASSDGASNSPLHF. The DNA sequence is given as TGTGCCAGCAGTGATGGGGCCTCCAATTCACCCCTCCACTTT.